The 18 T cell receptor beta chains presented below share a single source sample, sequenced in a study of blood T cell repertoires in COVID-19 (dated by TCRdb to the early 2020s). Receptors were amplified or captured by the immunoSEQ multiplex PCR assay. What TCRdb holds here is the immuneACCESS table cut down to in-frame rearrangements. Part of the clones is not present; checked against another copy, under half of the missing clones reflect an unresolved V gene, and the others are unexplained. The sample table contains approximately 310,000 clones; only one count was recorded for around 85% of them. 2.2% of the sample goes to the ten largest clones. The sequenced material came from PBMCs or T cells enriched from blood (not recorded which). These receptors all come from a man younger than 45 who had recovered from COVID-19.

This clone was observed a single time. This sequence joins TRBV9 and TRBJ2-2; TRBD1 agrees at 9 bases. This CDR3 region has 16 residues. Per the germline V gene, CDR1 is SGDLS and CDR2 is YYNGEE. V shed 4 bases and J 5 bases; nucleotides not matched to a gene: 9. The CDR3 loop reads CASSPWLGQGTGELFF. CDR3 coding DNA: TGTGCCAGCAGCCCCTGGTTAGGACAGGGGACCGGGGAGCTGTTTTTT.

The chain links TRBV11-2 to TRBJ1-5, with D tentatively TRBD1 (6 bases). CDR1 SGHAT and CDR2 FQNNGV come from the germline V gene. The CDR3 loop spans 15 amino acids. The ends were cut back, 5 bases at V and 2 bases at J, with 13 bases in the middle. Here the CDR3 DNA reads TGTGCCAGCAGCCCCAAGGGGGGGGGCAATCAGCCCCAGCATTTT. Protein product: CASSPKGGGNQPQHF.

CDR3: CASSPGLGGNYNEQFF. In DNA form, the CDR3 reads TGTGCCAGCAGCCCTGGCCTGGGGGGGAACTACAATGAGCAGTTCTTC. The chain has TRBV7-8 and TRBJ2-1; the match to TRBD2 covers 7 bases. The CDR3 has 16 amino acids. The germline V gene has CDR1 SGHVS and CDR2 FQNEAQ. The ends lost 5 bases at V and 3 bases at J; junction bases unmatched: 10.

The rearrangement uses TRBV21-1 and TRBJ1-1; TRBD1, the D gene given by the table, was not confirmed from the DNA. TRBV21-1 is termed a pseudogene. This CDR3 spans 15 amino acids. CDR3 loop: CASSKPSKGRTEAFF. Here the CDR3 DNA reads TGTGCCAGCAGCAAGCCAAGTAAGGGGCGAACTGAAGCTTTCTTT.

The chain is built from TRBV19 and TRBJ1-1; no clear D gene. The germline V and J ends were trimmed by 6 bases and 1 base, with 9 bases remaining between them. Germline V CDR1 and CDR2: LNHDA, SQIVND (reference sequence). The CDR3 has 13 amino acids. The CDR3 coding sequence is TGTGCCAGTAGAAGTCCAGGGAACACTGAAGCTTTCTTT. This translates into CASRSPGNTEAFF.

This sequence joins TRBV5-8 and TRBJ1-5, with D perhaps TRBD1 (5 bases). The CDR3 runs to 13 residues. Trimming took off 0 bases at V and 4 bases at J, with 5 bases between the two ends. From germline, CDR1 is SGHTS and CDR2 YDEGEE. CDR3 DNA sequence: TGTGCCAGCAGCTTGGCAGGGAATCAGCCCCAGCATTTT. It codes for CASSLAGNQPQHF.

V is TRBV12-2 and J is TRBJ2-2; the listed D gene, TRBD1, was not tested against the DNA. TRBV12-2 is reported as a pseudogene. The length of the CDR3 is 15 residues. The CDR3 loop reads CASRKARGFAGELFF. The DNA of the CDR3 is TGTGCAAGTCGTAAGGCCAGGGGGTTTGCCGGGGAGCTGTTTTTT.

The chain couples TRBV6-1 to TRBJ1-4; D is perhaps TRBD1 (6 bases). The CDR3 runs to 15 residues. The V end lost 3 bases, the J end lost 8 bases, and 16 bases lay between the germline ends. Germline CDR1 and CDR2: MNHNS and SASEGT. The CDR3 loop is CASSDLGAGGEKLFF. CDR3 DNA: TGTGCCAGCAGTGATCTGGGGGCAGGAGGCGAAAAACTGTTTTTT.

V usage is TRBV5-1 and J usage is TRBJ2-5; TRBD1 matches at 12 bases. This CDR3 is built from 15 residues. Trimming removed 5 bases from V and 5 bases from J; junction bases left unmatched: 7. Germline V gene lookup returns CDR1 SGHRS and CDR2 YFSETQ. CDR3 in amino acids: CASRMGDRGRETQYF. The CDR3 DNA reads TGCGCCAGCAGAATGGGGGACAGGGGGCGTGAGACCCAGTACTTC.

This chain links TRBV9 with TRBJ1-6, with 10 positions matching TRBD1. The CDR3 has 14 residues. The junction had 2 bases not matched to a gene; V was cut back by 4 bases and J by 7 bases. Germline CDR1 SGDLS, CDR2 YYNGEE. The CDR3 sequence is CASSMGQGNSPLHF. In DNA, the CDR3 is TGTGCCAGCAGCATGGGACAGGGGAATTCACCCCTCCACTTT.

V is TRBV10-1 and J is TRBJ2-1; 11 bases match TRBD2. CDR1 and CDR2 from the germline V gene are WNHNN and SYGVQD (reference sequence). The CDR3 loop spans 15 amino acids. V trimming: 6 bases; J trimming: 5 bases; junction bases outside the gene matches: 6. The CDR3 sequence: CASSHSGGVNNEQFF. CDR3 DNA: TGCGCCAGCAGCCATAGCGGGGGGGTTAACAATGAGCAGTTCTTC.

This CDR3 is CASKSLGGSYNSPLHF. As DNA, the CDR3 is TGCGCCAGCAAAAGCTTGGGGGGCTCCTATAATTCACCCCTCCACTTT. V and J are TRBV5-1 and TRBJ1-6, with D perhaps matching TRBD1 (5 bases). Germline V CDR1 and CDR2: SGHRS, YFSETQ. Trimming took 6 bases from V and 0 from J, leaving 13 bases between them. CDR3 size: 16 residues.

The chain recombines TRBV12-5 with TRBJ1-2, with D possibly being TRBD1 (5 bases). V lost 6 bases and J lost 2, with 10 bases in between. Germline CDR1 reads LGHNT; CDR2 reads FRNRAP. This CDR3 contains 13 residues. Here the CDR3 reads CASGTELNYGYTF. The CDR3 DNA is TGTGCTAGTGGGACAGAACTAAACTATGGCTACACCTTC. The full variable domain, in which reference TRBV12-5 and TRBJ1-2 provide the parts outside the CDR3, is DARVTQTPRHKVTEMGQEVTMRCQPILGHNTVFWYRQTMMQGLELLAYFRNRAPLDDSGMPKDRFSAEMPDATLATLKIQPSEPRDSAVYFCASGTELNYGYTFGSGTRLTVV.

V and J are TRBV6-5 and TRBJ1-2, with D tentatively TRBD1 (5 bases). Germline CDR1 and CDR2: MNHEY and SVGAGI. Trimming took off 6 bases at V and 3 bases at J, with 14 bases between the two ends. This CDR3 is 14 amino acids long. The CDR3 here is CASRPGSDHYGYTF. The CDR3, as DNA: TGTGCCAGCAGACCAGGGTCAGATCACTATGGCTACACCTTC.

V and J are TRBV7-3 and TRBJ1-3; TRBD1 matches at 10 bases. The germline V gene has CDR1 SGHTA and CDR2 FQGTGA. The CDR3 sequence is 16 residues long. V was pared by 5 bases and J by 0 bases, with 4 bases of the junction left unmatched. The chain's CDR3 is CASSPGQGFSGNTIYF. CDR3 nucleotide sequence: TGTGCCAGCAGCCCGGGACAGGGGTTCTCTGGAAACACCATATATTTT.

The chain carries TRBV7-8 and TRBJ1-1; D call uncertain. V was trimmed by 5 bases and J by 3 bases, leaving 16 bases between them. Germline V gene sequence: CDR1 SGHVS, CDR2 FQNEAQ. The CDR3 runs to 15 residues. The CDR3 coding sequence is TGTGCCAGCAGCCGATCACTTCGGAGATACACTGAAGCTTTCTTT. It specifies CASSRSLRRYTEAFF. The full variable domain, in which reference TRBV7-8 and TRBJ1-1 provide the parts outside the CDR3, is GAGVSQSPRYKVAKRGQDVALRCDPISGHVSLFWYQQALGQGPEFLTYFQNEAQLDKSGLPSDRFFAERPEGSVSTLKIQRTQQEDSAVYLCASSRSLRRYTEAFFGQGTRLTVV.

The chain couples TRBV5-6 to TRBJ2-7; 9 nucleotides match TRBD1. Germline CDR1 is SGHDT and CDR2 is YYEEEE. V trimming: 3 bases; J trimming: 9 bases; junction bases outside the gene matches: 13. The CDR3 is made up of 15 amino acids. CDR3 coding DNA: TGTGCCAGCAGCTCAACGGACAGGGGACGGCGTACGCAGTACTTC. Amino acid sequence: CASSSTDRGRRTQYF. The complete variable domain, with remaining parts taken from reference TRBV5-6 and TRBJ2-7, reads DAGVTQSPTHLIKTRGQQVTLRCSPKSGHDTVSWYQQALGQGPQFIFQYYEEEERQRGNFPDRFSGHQFPNYSSELNVNALLLGDSALYLCASSSTDRGRRTQYFGPGTRLTVT.

This clone appeared a single time. This chain joins TRBV30 and TRBJ2-7; TRBD2 might be the D (6 bases). CDR1 is GTSNPN and CDR2 is SVGIG in the germline V gene (reference sequence). The CDR3 totals 12 residues. V was pared by 5 bases and J by 4 bases, with 12 bases between. CDR3 region: CAWSTGVYEQYF. The CDR3 nucleotides are TGTGCCTGGTCTACGGGGGTATACGAGCAGTACTTC. Together with reference TRBV30 and TRBJ2-7, the CDR3 gives the full variable domain: SQTIHQWPATLVQPVGSPLSLECTVEGTSNPNLYWYRQAAGRGLQLLFYSVGIGQISSEVPQNLSASRPQDRQFILSSKKLLLSDSGFYLCAWSTGVYEQYFGPGTRLTVT.